This entry is about one T cell receptor beta chain. The sample is drawn from a study of blood T cell repertoires in COVID-19. Profiling relied on immunoSEQ multiplex PCR, and the TCRdb table lists in-frame clones only, not all of them. The data hold 400,000 to 500,000 clones, with approximately 87% observed a single time. CDR1 is ENHRY, CDR2 SYGVKD, per germline. This CDR3 is built from 14 residues. V dropped 4 bases and J dropped 6 bases, with 13 bases sitting between them. Symptom resolution, clearance, or two negative PCRs marked the recovered donors of Cohort 3. The J gene is TRBJ1-5, the V gene TRBV10-3, with D tentatively TRBD1 (6 bases). The sequencing sample was made of PBMCs or T cells enriched from blood (not recorded which). The TCR comes from a woman in her thirties or forties who had recovered from COVID-19. The CDR3 is CAISADRQAQPQHF. The CDR3 DNA reads TGTGCCATCAGTGCTGACAGACAGGCTCAGCCCCAGCATTTT.